The rows below give T cell receptor beta chains drawn from one sample of a study of cytomegalovirus exposure and HLA in healthy donors. Clones were sequenced by immunoSEQ multiplex PCR, and TCRdb holds only the in-frame ones, with some missing. The data contain about 180,000 clones, roughly 82% of them seen just once; the ten biggest clones take up 1.5%. The source material was PBMCs. The origin of the receptors is a man aged 35 to 55 in good health and CMV-seronegative. Each CDR3 is given with its conserved first and last residue. The D gene is left open where the match is weak. Clone size is not always given. Where it is, it says once, few, many or a class for expanded clones.

v_gene	j_gene	d_gene	abundance	CDR3nt	CDR3aa
TRBV7-2	TRBJ1-2	TRBD1	NA	TGTGCCAGCACCACAAAAATGGGGCAGGGGGCTCCTCGCACCTTC	CASTTKMGQGAPRTF
TRBV7-9	TRBJ2-2	TRBD2	NA	TGTGCCAGCAGCTCCGGACTAGCGGGTAACACCGGGGAGCTGTTTTTT	CASSSGLAGNTGELFF
TRBV6-6	TRBJ2-7	TRBD1	NA	TGTGCCAGCAGTCGGGGGACAGGGGGCATCAACGAGCAGTACTTC	CASSRGTGGINEQYF
TRBV6-1	TRBJ2-7	TRBD2	NA	TGTGCCAGCAGTGAAGAGGGAGGGATTAACGAGCAGTACTTC	CASSEEGGINEQYF
TRBV5-1	TRBJ1-3	NA	NA	TGCGCCAGCAGCTGGTCGGCGGAGAACTCTGGAAACACCATATATTTT	CASSWSAENSGNTIYF
TRBV6-6	TRBJ2-5	NA	NA	TGTGCCAGCAGCTTAGACAGGAAAGAGACCCAGTACTTC	CASSLDRKETQYF
TRBV11-3	TRBJ2-2	NA	NA	TGTGCCAGCAGCTGGACTGGTGGGGCCGGGGAGCTGTTTTTT	CASSWTGGAGELFF
TRBV19	TRBJ2-3	TRBD2	once	TGTGCCAGTAGAATCCTAGCGGGGGGAGATACGCAGTATTTT	CASRILAGGDTQYF
TRBV5-1	TRBJ1-6	TRBD1	NA	TGCGCCAGCAGCTTGACGGCAGGGGGCGCGGGGAATTCACCCCTCCACTTT	CASSLTAGGAGNSPLHF
TRBV27	TRBJ2-7	TRBD1	NA	TGTGCCAGCAGTTTAGGGACAGGGGGCAACTACGAGCAGTACTTC	CASSLGTGGNYEQYF
TRBV4-2	TRBJ2-4	NA	NA	TGTGCCAGCAGCCAAGAGGCGGGAATAGCCAAAAACATTCAGTACTTC	CASSQEAGIAKNIQYF
TRBV5-4	TRBJ1-6	NA	once	TGTGCCAGCAGCTTGGCCGCGGGAGGGGGGTATTCACCCCTCCACTTT	CASSLAAGGGYSPLHF
TRBV29-1	TRBJ2-5	TRBD1	NA	TGCAGCGTTGAAGTGCCGGGACAGAGAGAAGAGACCCAGTACTTC	CSVEVPGQREETQYF
TRBV23-1	TRBJ2-7	NA	NA	TGCGCCAGCAGTCAATCGGATTTTGGGTCGTGCCCGGCGGCCCTCTCCTACGAGCAGTACTTC	CASSQSDFGSCPAALSYEQYF
TRBV6-5	TRBJ2-3	TRBD2	once	TGTGCCAGCAGTTTCCGTCCAGCGGGACCCACAGATACGCAGTATTTT	CASSFRPAGPTDTQYF
TRBV10-3	TRBJ1-6	NA	once	TGTGCCATCAGTGACCTACATAATTCACCCCTCCACTTT	CAISDLHNSPLHF
TRBV7-2	TRBJ1-5	NA	few	TGTGCCAGCAGCTTAGGGGCGAATAAGGCTCAGCCCCAGCATTTT	CASSLGANKAQPQHF
TRBV25-1	TRBJ2-3	TRBD2	NA	TGTGCCAGCAGTGAATCTCGGGGGGGCGGGACAGATACGCAGTATTTT	CASSESRGGGTDTQYF
TRBV28	TRBJ1-1	TRBD1	NA	TGTGCCACCAAACTTACAGGGGGAACTGAAGCTTTCTTT	CATKLTGGTEAFF
TRBV19	TRBJ2-7	NA	NA	TGTGCCAGTAGGGCCACGGACACCTACGAGCAGTACTTC	CASRATDTYEQYF
TRBV30	TRBJ1-5	NA	NA	TGTGCCTGGAGTGTAGGGGCTTATAGCAATCAGCCCCAGCATTTT	CAWSVGAYSNQPQHF
TRBV18	TRBJ1-1	NA	NA	TGTGCCAGCTCACCACGGGCAGACACTGAAGCTTTCTTT	CASSPRADTEAFF
TRBV5-6	TRBJ1-2	NA	NA	TGTGCCAGCAGCTCAGGGTGGGGGCGGAACTATGGCTACACCTTC	CASSSGWGRNYGYTF
TRBV7-2	TRBJ2-1	NA	NA	TGTGCCAGCAGACCCGGGGGATCGATTTCCGAGCAGTTCTTC	CASRPGGSISEQFF
TRBV7-2	TRBJ1-5	TRBD1	NA	TGTGCCAGCAGCTTAGGGGGACAGCACAATCAGCCCCAGCATTTT	CASSLGGQHNQPQHF
TRBV7-2	TRBJ2-7	NA	NA	TGTGCCAGCAGCTCGCCCGGGTTCGGCAGGGCCAACCCCTACGAGCAGTACTTC	CASSSPGFGRANPYEQYF
TRBV30	TRBJ1-1	NA	NA	TGTGCCTGGAGGCGGGTTGGTGGTGAAGCTTTCTTT	CAWRRVGGEAFF
TRBV7-9	TRBJ2-1	NA	NA	TGTGCCAGCAGCCAGAGGGTTCACTACAATGAGCAGTTCTTC	CASSQRVHYNEQFF
TRBV10-1	TRBJ2-6	TRBD1	NA	TGCGCCAGCACTTTGTCCAGGGGGAAAGGGGCCAACGTCCTGACTTTC	CASTLSRGKGANVLTF
TRBV7-2	TRBJ2-5	TRBD2	once	TGTGCCAGCAGCTTAATAGGTGGCGCGGGGGGCCGCCAAGAGACCCAGTACTTC	CASSLIGGAGGRQETQYF
TRBV28	TRBJ1-5	NA	NA	TGTGCCAGCAGTTTAAGGCGACTTAGCAATCAGCCCCAGCATTTT	CASSLRRLSNQPQHF
TRBV29-1	TRBJ1-5	NA	NA	TGCAGCGTTGGCAGGGGAGGGCCGCCTGACAATCAGCCCCAGCATTTT	CSVGRGGPPDNQPQHF
TRBV28	TRBJ2-7	NA	NA	TGTGCCAGCAGTCCGACCGGACAATCGGCTCTCTACGAGCAGTACTTC	CASSPTGQSALYEQYF
TRBV4-1	TRBJ2-3	NA	NA	TGCGCCAGCAGCCTGGAGCACCGCACAGATACGCAGTATTTT	CASSLEHRTDTQYF
TRBV11-3	TRBJ1-1	NA	NA	TGTGCCAGCAGCTTTGGGCTGGGAGACACTGAAGCTTTCTTT	CASSFGLGDTEAFF
TRBV11-2	TRBJ2-5	NA	NA	TGTGCCAGCAGCTTCAGTAGCTCCGTAGAGACCCAGTACTTC	CASSFSSSVETQYF
TRBV14	TRBJ2-7	NA	NA	TGTGCCAGCAGCCAAGTAGGGGGCGGGACGAGCTCCTACGAGCAGTACTTC	CASSQVGGGTSSYEQYF
TRBV18	TRBJ1-1	NA	few	TGTGCCAGCTCACCCGAGCGGAACACTGAAGCTTTCTTT	CASSPERNTEAFF
TRBV14	TRBJ2-1	TRBD2	NA	TGTGCCAGCAGCCAAGATCGTGGACTAGCGGGAAGGGGTGAGCAGTTCTTC	CASSQDRGLAGRGEQFF
TRBV4-2	TRBJ2-5	NA	NA	TGTGCCAGCAGCCAAGATTTTTACAGCGGTGGGGTGGGGGAGACCCAGTACTTC	CASSQDFYSGGVGETQYF
TRBV7-2	TRBJ2-3	TRBD2	NA	TGTGCCAGCAGTCTAGCGGTTAGCACAGATACGCAGTATTTT	CASSLAVSTDTQYF
TRBV21-1	TRBJ2-2	NA	NA	TGTGCCAGCAGCAATGGGACTAGCGGGCGAAGCCCAATCCGGACCGGGGAGCTGTTTTTT	CASSNGTSGRSPIRTGELFF
TRBV9	TRBJ2-7	TRBD1	NA	TGTGCCAGCAGCGCCGGGACAGGGCTCGAGCAGTACTTC	CASSAGTGLEQYF
TRBV6-5	TRBJ2-1	TRBD2	NA	TGTGCCAGCAGAGGACTAGCGGTCTATGAGCAGTTCTTC	CASRGLAVYEQFF
TRBV5-1	TRBJ2-1	TRBD2	NA	TGCGCCAGCAGCTTAACTGCGGGAGACGTCCTCCTTAACAATGAGCAGTTCTTC	CASSLTAGDVLLNNEQFF
TRBV6-4	TRBJ1-5	TRBD1	NA	TGTGCCAGCAGTGATCCGGGACAGGGGTATCAGCCCCAGCATTTT	CASSDPGQGYQPQHF
TRBV6-4	TRBJ2-1	TRBD2	NA	TGTGCCAGCAGGGCCTCCGGGACTAGCTCTTACAATGAGCAGTTCTTC	CASRASGTSSYNEQFF
TRBV9	TRBJ1-6	NA	NA	TGTGCCAGCAGCCCGGACTTTACCTATAATTCACCCCTCCACTTT	CASSPDFTYNSPLHF
TRBV19	TRBJ2-7	NA	NA	TGTGCCAGTAGCCCTGGGGCATGGCCGGCGGGGTCCTACGAGCAGTACTTC	CASSPGAWPAGSYEQYF